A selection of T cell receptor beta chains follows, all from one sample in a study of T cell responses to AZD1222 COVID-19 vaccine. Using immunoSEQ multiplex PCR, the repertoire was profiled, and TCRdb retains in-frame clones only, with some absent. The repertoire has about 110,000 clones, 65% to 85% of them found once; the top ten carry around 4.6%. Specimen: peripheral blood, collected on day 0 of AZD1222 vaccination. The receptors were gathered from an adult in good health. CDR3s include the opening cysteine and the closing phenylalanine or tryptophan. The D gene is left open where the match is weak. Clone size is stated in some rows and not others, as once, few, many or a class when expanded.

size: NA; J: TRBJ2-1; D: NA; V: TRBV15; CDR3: CATSPGGLPPYNEQFF; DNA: TGTGCCACCAGCCCAGGGGGACTGCCCCCCTACAATGAGCAGTTCTTC
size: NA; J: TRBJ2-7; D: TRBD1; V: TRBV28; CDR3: CASTQPGQGTSYEQYF; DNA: TGTGCCAGCACCCAACCCGGACAGGGAACTTCCTACGAGCAGTACTTC
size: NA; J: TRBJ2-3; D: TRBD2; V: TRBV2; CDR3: CASSEARLAGAGDTQYF; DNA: TGTGCCAGCAGTGAAGCGAGACTAGCGGGGGCTGGGGATACGCAGTATTTT
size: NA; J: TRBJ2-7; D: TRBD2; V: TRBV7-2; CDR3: CASSQVASGSYSQQYF; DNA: TGTGCCAGCAGCCAGGTCGCTAGCGGGTCCTACTCCCAGCAGTACTTC
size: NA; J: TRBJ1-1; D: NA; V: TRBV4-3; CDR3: CASSQGTGRGNTEAFF; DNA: TGCGCCAGCAGCCAAGGTACTGGGCGGGGGAACACTGAAGCTTTCTTT
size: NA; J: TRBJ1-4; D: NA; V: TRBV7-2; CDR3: CASSPNTGFGEKLFF; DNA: TGTGCCAGCAGCCCCAACACAGGGTTTGGTGAAAAACTGTTTTTT
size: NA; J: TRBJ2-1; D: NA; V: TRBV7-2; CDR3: CASSLGPMYNEQFF; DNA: TGTGCCAGCAGCTTAGGTCCGATGTACAATGAGCAGTTCTTC
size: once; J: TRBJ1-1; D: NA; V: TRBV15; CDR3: CATSRDMAGEAFF; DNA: TGTGCCACCAGCAGAGATATGGCGGGTGAAGCTTTCTTT
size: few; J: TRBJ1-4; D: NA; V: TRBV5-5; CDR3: CASSLLLQGGEKLFF; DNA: TGTGCCAGCAGCTTGTTATTGCAGGGAGGTGAAAAACTGTTTTTT
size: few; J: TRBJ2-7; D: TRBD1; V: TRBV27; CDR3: CATVSGTGVSYEQYF; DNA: TGTGCCACTGTATCCGGGACAGGGGTTTCCTACGAGCAGTACTTC
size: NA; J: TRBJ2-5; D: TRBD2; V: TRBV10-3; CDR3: CAISAELAGASYQETQYF; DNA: TGTGCCATCAGCGCGGAACTAGCGGGAGCCTCGTACCAAGAGACCCAGTACTTC
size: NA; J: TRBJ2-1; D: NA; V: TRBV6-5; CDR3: CASRASWYNEQFF; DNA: TGTGCCAGCAGGGCTAGCTGGTACAATGAGCAGTTCTTC
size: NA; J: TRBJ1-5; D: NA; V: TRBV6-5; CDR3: CASSLQGLGNQPQHF; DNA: TGTGCCAGCAGTCTCCAGGGACTCGGGAATCAGCCCCAGCATTTT
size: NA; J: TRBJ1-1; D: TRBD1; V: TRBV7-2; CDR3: CASSLLSRGGMAEAFF; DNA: TGTGCCAGCAGCTTACTGAGCAGGGGGGGGATGGCTGAAGCTTTCTTT
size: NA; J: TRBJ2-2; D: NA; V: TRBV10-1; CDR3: CASRASNTGELFF; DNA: TGCGCCAGCAGAGCCTCTAACACCGGGGAGCTGTTTTTT
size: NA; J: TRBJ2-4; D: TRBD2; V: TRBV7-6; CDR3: CASSPQASGMANIQYF; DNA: TGTGCCAGCAGCCCCCAGGCTAGCGGGATGGCAAACATTCAGTACTTC
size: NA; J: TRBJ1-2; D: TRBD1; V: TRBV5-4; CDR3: CASSFGTGAYGYTF; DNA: TGTGCCAGCAGCTTTGGGACAGGGGCCTATGGCTACACCTTC
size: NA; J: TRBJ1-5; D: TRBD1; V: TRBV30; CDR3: CAWSSNRGGRPQHF; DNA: TGTGCCTGGAGTTCGAACAGGGGAGGACGGCCCCAGCATTTT
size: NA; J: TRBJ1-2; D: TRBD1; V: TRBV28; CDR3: CASKPGQGVGYGYTF; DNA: TGTGCCAGTAAACCGGGACAGGGGGTAGGCTATGGCTACACCTTC
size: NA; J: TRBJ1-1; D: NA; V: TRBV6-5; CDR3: CASSLGMNTEAFF; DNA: TGTGCCAGCAGTTTAGGGATGAACACTGAAGCTTTCTTT
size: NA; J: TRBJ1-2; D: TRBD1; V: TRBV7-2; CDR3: CASSAEFNRGSGYTF; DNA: TGTGCCAGCAGCGCAGAATTTAACAGGGGAAGCGGCTACACCTTC
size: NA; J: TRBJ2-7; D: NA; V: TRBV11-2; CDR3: CASSFGEYEQYF; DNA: TGTGCCAGCAGCTTCGGGGAATACGAGCAGTACTTC
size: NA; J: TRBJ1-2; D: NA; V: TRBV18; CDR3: CASSPRQATTSGYTF; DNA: TGTGCCAGCTCACCACGGCAGGCCACGACGTCAGGCTACACCTTC
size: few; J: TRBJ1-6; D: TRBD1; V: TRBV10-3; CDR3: CAIGQGFTYNSPLHF; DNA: TGTGCCATCGGACAGGGTTTTACCTATAATTCACCCCTCCACTTT
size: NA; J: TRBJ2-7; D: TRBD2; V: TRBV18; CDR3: CASSPPGGGSSYEQYF; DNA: TGTGCCAGCTCACCACCGGGCGGGGGTTCATCCTACGAGCAGTACTTC
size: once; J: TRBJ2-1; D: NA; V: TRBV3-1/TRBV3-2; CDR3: CASSRRGGGSSNEQFF; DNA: TGTGCCAGCAGCCGTCGAGGTGGGGGGAGTTCCAATGAGCAGTTCTTC
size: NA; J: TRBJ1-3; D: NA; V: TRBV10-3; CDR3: CAISGSSGNTIYF; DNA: TGTGCCATCAGTGGTAGCTCTGGAAACACCATATATTTT
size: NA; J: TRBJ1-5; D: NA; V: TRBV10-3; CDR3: CAISESSGRSNQPQHF; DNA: TGTGCCATCAGTGAGTCTAGTGGCAGGAGCAATCAGCCCCAGCATTTT
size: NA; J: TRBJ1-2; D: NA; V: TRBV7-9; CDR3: CASSLEGPGGYTF; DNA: TGTGCCAGCAGCTTAGAGGGGCCAGGCGGCTACACCTTC
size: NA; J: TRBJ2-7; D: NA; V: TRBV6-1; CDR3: CASSEATTHEQYF; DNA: TGTGCCAGCAGTGAAGCGACGACACACGAGCAGTACTTC
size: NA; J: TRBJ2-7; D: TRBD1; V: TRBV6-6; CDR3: CASSYSGQYEQYF; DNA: TGTGCCAGCAGTTACTCGGGACAGTACGAGCAGTACTTC
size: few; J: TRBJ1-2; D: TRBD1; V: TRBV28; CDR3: CASSPPGGPSYGYTF; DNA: TGTGCCAGCAGTCCCCCAGGGGGACCCTCCTATGGCTACACCTTC
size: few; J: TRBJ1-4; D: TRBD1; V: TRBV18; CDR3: CASSSGQEEKLFF; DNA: TGTGCCAGCTCATCGGGACAGGAAGAAAAACTGTTTTTT
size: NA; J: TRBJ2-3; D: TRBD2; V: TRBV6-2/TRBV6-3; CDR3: CASSSSISGRARVTDTQYF; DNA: TGTGCCAGCAGTTCGAGTATTAGCGGGAGGGCCAGGGTCACAGATACGCAGTATTTT
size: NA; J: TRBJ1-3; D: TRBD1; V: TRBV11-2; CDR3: CASSLQGAGNTIYF; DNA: TGTGCCAGCAGCCTACAGGGGGCTGGAAACACCATATATTTT
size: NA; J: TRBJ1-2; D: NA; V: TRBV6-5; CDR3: CASSPGGGGYGYTF; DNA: TGTGCCAGCAGCCCGGGAGGGGGAGGCTATGGCTACACCTTC
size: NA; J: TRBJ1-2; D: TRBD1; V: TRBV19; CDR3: CVTGDRVSGYTF; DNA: TGTGTTACCGGCGACAGGGTGAGTGGCTACACCTTC
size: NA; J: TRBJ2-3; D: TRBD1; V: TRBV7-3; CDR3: CASSSSDRGHTDTQYF; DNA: TGTGCCAGCAGCTCTTCGGACAGGGGACACACAGATACGCAGTATTTT
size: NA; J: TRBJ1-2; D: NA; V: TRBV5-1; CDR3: CASSMDVGYGYTF; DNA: TGCGCCAGCAGCATGGACGTAGGCTATGGCTACACCTTC
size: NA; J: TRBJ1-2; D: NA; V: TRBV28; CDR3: CASNRGRFKGGYTF; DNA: TGTGCCAGCAATAGAGGAAGGTTTAAGGGTGGCTACACCTTC
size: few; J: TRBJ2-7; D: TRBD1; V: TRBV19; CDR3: CASSLGQGVRYEQYF; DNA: TGTGCCAGTAGTCTGGGACAGGGGGTAAGGTACGAGCAGTACTTC
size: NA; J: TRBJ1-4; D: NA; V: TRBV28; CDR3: CASSFSGSTNEKLFF; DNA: TGTGCCAGCAGTTTCTCGGGTTCAACTAATGAAAAACTGTTTTTT
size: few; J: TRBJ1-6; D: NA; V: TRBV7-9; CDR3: CASSRGANSPLHF; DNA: TGTGCCAGCAGTCGGGGGGCCAATTCACCCCTCCACTTT